A single sample is the source of the 20 T cell receptor beta chains below, sequenced in a study of regulatory T cells in long-lasting Graves disease. In building TCR beta libraries, iRepertoire HTBI primers were used together with Arm-PCR of CDR3 regions. Each CDR3 protein is one row after TCRdb ran MiXCR on the multiplex PCR reads. The sample yields about 220,000 distinct CDR3 sequences, about 19% seen once. Sample time point: newly diagnosed GD, antithyroid drugs for less than 3 months. The TCR library was prepared using RNA isolated from PBMCs. This same sample was also taken into another study, of T cells in Graves' hyperthyroidism and ophthalmopathy.

The sequenced sample was peripheral blood mononuclear cells (PBMCs), obtained at new diagnosis, from a patient treated with antithyroid drugs. The receptors stem from a woman in her twenties or thirties with Graves disease.

This clonotype was recorded many times. V and J are TRBV20-1 and TRBJ2-5; D gene ambiguous. The CDR3 totals 13 residues. The germline CDR1 and CDR2 sequences are DFQATT and SNEGSKA (reference sequence). The ends were cut back, 2 bases at V and 0 bases at J, with 7 bases in the middle. The CDR3 region is CSARRGYQETQYF. The CDR3 bases are TGCAGTGCTAGACGTGGGTACCAAGAGACCCAGTACTTC.

The rearrangement links TRBV5-1 to TRBJ2-7; D is possibly TRBD2 (5 bases). Germline V CDR1 and CDR2: SGHRS, YFSETQ. This CDR3 has 18 amino acids. The V and J ends lost 2 bases and 2 bases respectively, with 23 bases between them. The DNA of the CDR3 is TGCGCCAGCAGCTTTGAGGGAAGGGTCGGAAGGACTCCCTACGAGCAGTACTTC. As protein: CASSFEGRVGRTPYEQYF.

To note about this clonotype: Sequence at one end of the junction differs from germline and may be a read error. The chain combines TRBV20-1 with TRBJ1-2; 10 bases line up with TRBD1. Per the germline V gene, CDR1 is DFQATT and CDR2 is SNEGSKA (reference sequence). The CDR3 totals 12 residues. CDR3 region: CRARGTGDGYTF. The CDR3 DNA reads as TGCAGAGCTAGGGGGACAGGGGATGGCTACACCTTC.

This clonotype was counted ten times or more. V usage is TRBV5-1 and J usage is TRBJ2-1; perhaps TRBD1 as D (6 bases). The CDR3 sequence is 13 residues long. The germline gives CDR1 SGHRS, CDR2 YFSETQ. Between the trimmed V and J ends, which lost 7 bases and 2 bases, there was a span of 10 bases. The CDR3 spells CASARTAYNEQFF. The CDR3 coding sequence is TGCGCCAGCGCGAGGACAGCCTACAATGAGCAGTTCTTC.

The chain uses TRBV11-2 and TRBJ1-1; unclear D gene. Per the germline V gene, CDR1 is SGHAT and CDR2 is FQNNGV. Trimming pared 1 base from V and 1 base from J, leaving 16 bases between. CDR3 length equals 17 residues. This CDR3 reads CASSLGWAPSKNTEAFF. CDR3 in DNA: TGTGCCAGCAGCTTAGGTTGGGCCCCTTCGAAGAACACTGAAGCTTTCTTT.

This sequence joins TRBV24-1 and TRBJ2-1, with TRBD1 matching 7 bases. The CDR3 loop spans 16 amino acids. Germline V gene data show CDR1 as KGHDR and CDR2 as SFDVKD. Trimming cost V 4 bases and J 0 bases; bases outside gene matches: 5. CDR3 in amino acids: CATSDRGQLSYNEQFF. DNA for the CDR3: TGTGCCACCAGTGACCGGGGACAGCTCTCCTACAATGAGCAGTTCTTC.

This clonotype was recorded at least ten times. This chain links TRBV25-1 with TRBJ2-7, with 10 bases matching TRBD2. The CDR3 consists of 17 residues. Trimming took 2 bases from V and 4 from J; bases not matched to a gene: 11. Germline CDR1 is MGHDK and CDR2 is SYGVNS. The DNA of the CDR3 is TGTGCCAGCAGTGAACAGAGGTCTAGCGGGAGAGGGTACGAGCAGTACTTC. This encodes CASSEQRSSGRGYEQYF.

This clonotype was recorded at least ten times. V gene TRBV5-6 combines with J gene TRBJ2-2; D not resolved. Germline CDR1 SGHDT, CDR2 YYEEEE. V lost 0 bases and J 0 bases, leaving 6 bases between the germline ends. The CDR3 covers 15 residues. The CDR3 is CASSLVGTNTGELFF. The CDR3, as DNA: TGTGCCAGCAGCTTGGTGGGGACGAACACCGGGGAGCTGTTTTTT.

In its sample, this clonotype was seen many times. V is TRBV14 and J is TRBJ2-1; D is ambiguous. The CDR3 extends over 14 amino acids. In germline, CDR1 is SGHDN, CDR2 FVKESK. V was pared by 5 bases and J by 3 bases, with 11 bases between. The CDR3 spells CASSKGRYYNEQFF. The CDR3, as DNA: TGTGCCAGCAGCAAAGGGCGGTACTACAATGAGCAGTTCTTC. The whole variable domain, remainder taken from reference TRBV14 and TRBJ2-1, is EAGVTQFPSHSVIEKGQTVTLRCDPISGHDNLYWYRRVMGKEIKFLLHFVKESKQDESGMPNNRFLAERTGGTYSTLKVQPAELEDSGVYFCASSKGRYYNEQFFGPGTRLTVL.

This clonotype was detected ten times or more. This could be a read error, since a much larger clone is one nucleotide away. The J gene is TRBJ1-1, the V gene TRBV6-1; 8 bases match TRBD1. Germline V gene lookup returns CDR1 MNHNS and CDR2 SASEGT. After removal of 3 bases from V and 3 bases from J, the junction contained 0 bases not matched to a gene. The CDR3 contains 13 residues. The CDR3: CASSDRGHTEAFF. As DNA, the CDR3 is TGTGCCAGCAGTGACAGGGGGCACACTGAAGCTTTCTTT.

This clonotype was detected many times. The chain has TRBV9 and TRBJ1-1; D is perhaps TRBD1 (5 bases). CDR1 is SGDLS, CDR2 YYNGEE, per germline. The CDR3 has 15 residues. Trimming cost V 6 bases and J 1 base, with 16 bases left between them. CDR3 coding DNA: TGTGCCAGCACTCGTTCCGGGGCGTCGAACACTGAAGCTTTCTTT. Amino acid sequence: CASTRSGASNTEAFF.

This clonotype was counted ten times or more. CDR3 nucleotides: TGTGCCAGCAGCAAACAGGGTTGGAATTCACCCCTCCACTTT. It is translated as CASSKQGWNSPLHF. This chain links TRBV9 with TRBJ1-6; D perhaps matches TRBD1 (6 bases). The CDR3 extends over 14 amino acids. V shed 4 bases and J shed 7 bases, with 12 bases lying between them. Germline V lookup: CDR1 SGDLS, CDR2 YYNGEE.

This clonotype was seen at least ten times. The chain uses TRBV3-1 and TRBJ2-3, with a possible D match to TRBD2 (6 bases). The CDR3 spans 14 residues. The V end lost 0 bases, the J end lost 6 bases, and 10 bases lay between the germline ends. Germline CDR1 reads LGHDT; CDR2 reads YNNKEL (reference sequence). CDR3 nucleotide sequence: TGTGCCAGCAGCCAAGATACGGGGGAGGATACGCAGTATTTT. This translates into CASSQDTGEDTQYF.

Many counts were recorded for this clonotype. The rearrangement links TRBV3-1 to TRBJ2-3; D may be TRBD2 (6 bases). The CDR3 runs to 13 residues. Trimming stripped 1 base from V and 4 bases from J, with 6 bases between. Germline assignment: CDR1 LGHDT and CDR2 YNNKEL (reference sequence). CDR3 nucleotides: TGTGCCAGCAGCCAAGGGAGGGCAGATACGCAGTATTTT. Translated: CASSQGRADTQYF.

This clonotype was detected many times. This rearrangement joins TRBV2 to TRBJ1-2; 11 nucleotides align to TRBD1. This CDR3 comprises 14 residues. Germline-derived CDR1 and CDR2 are SNHLY and FYNNEI. V shed 5 bases, J shed 2 bases, and the junction held 1 base outside the gene matches. CDR3 DNA sequence: TGTGCCAGCAGTTGGACAGGGGGCAACTATGGCTACACCTTC. Amino acids: CASSWTGGNYGYTF.

This clonotype was detected ten times or more. This chain links TRBV6-1 with TRBJ1-6, with D possibly TRBD1 on 5 matching bases. From germline, CDR1 is MNHNS and CDR2 SASEGT. This CDR3 has 14 amino acids. V shed 6 bases and J shed 6 bases, with 12 bases lying between them. The CDR3 loop reads CASRQPGRNSPLHF. The CDR3 DNA reads TGTGCCAGCAGGCAACCAGGGCGTAATTCACCCCTCCACTTT.

The table lists this clonotype with many counts. The rearrangement links TRBV19 to TRBJ1-5, with 10 positions matching TRBD1. CDR1 is LNHDA and CDR2 is SQIVND in the germline V gene (reference sequence). CDR3 length: 16 amino acids. V trimming: 5 bases; J trimming: 2 bases; junction bases outside the gene matches: 6. CDR3 loop: CASSPRTGGGNQPQHF. CDR3 DNA sequence: TGTGCCAGTAGTCCTCGGACAGGGGGTGGCAATCAGCCCCAGCATTTT.

This clonotype was picked up many times. This chain connects TRBV28 to TRBJ2-5, with 9 positions matching TRBD1. The CDR3 is 15 residues long. Germline V gene sequence: CDR1 MDHEN, CDR2 SYDVKM. The V segment lost 5 bases and the J segment 5 bases; nucleotides outside the gene matches: 9. The CDR3 DNA sequence: TGTGCCAGCAGTACTGGGACAGGGTTCGGTGAGACCCAGTACTTC. This translates into CASSTGTGFGETQYF.

This clonotype has just a few counts. V gene TRBV29-1 combines with J gene TRBJ2-7; D not certain. The CDR3 is 12 amino acids. CDR1 is SQVTM and CDR2 is ANQGSEA in the germline V gene. V shed 4 bases and J shed 0 bases, with 7 bases lying between them. CDR3 loop: CSVGDNSYEQYF. DNA of the CDR3: TGCAGCGTTGGTGACAACTCCTACGAGCAGTACTTC.

This clonotype was seen a handful of times. This sequence joins TRBV6-1 and TRBJ1-3; tentative D call: TRBD1 (5 bases). This CDR3 has 17 amino acids. Looked up from germline, CDR1 is MNHNS and CDR2 is SASEGT. The V end lost 6 bases, the J end lost 0 bases, and 18 bases lay between the germline ends. In DNA, the CDR3 is TGTGCCAGCAGAACTACGGACACTTTACTCTCTGGAAACACCATATATTTT. It translates to CASRTTDTLLSGNTIYF.